The next 6 T cell receptor beta chains were all read from a single sample in a study of Ad26.COV2.S vaccination and SARS-CoV-2 variants. Measured with immunoSEQ multiplex PCR; TCRdb has only the in-frame clones, and not every one. The table lists more than 40,000 clones, about 83% of them singletons. Source: peripheral blood, taken after recovery from COVID-19. Receptors were obtained from a human donor who had recovered from COVID-19.

The chain is built from TRBV7-2 and TRBJ2-3; the match to TRBD2 covers 9 bases. The CDR3 runs to 15 residues. V trimming: 5 bases; J trimming: 4 bases; junction bases outside the gene matches: 7. From germline, CDR1 is SGHTA and CDR2 FQGNSA. CDR3 region: CASSPSGIVADTQYF. Here the CDR3 DNA reads TGTGCCAGCAGCCCTAGCGGGATTGTCGCAGATACGCAGTATTTT.

The DNA of the CDR3 is TGCGCCAGCAGCTCGACGGTTACTAACTATGGCTACACCTTC. Amino acids: CASSSTVTNYGYTF. This chain connects TRBV5-1 to TRBJ1-2; no clear D gene. Germline CDR1 SGHRS, CDR2 YFSETQ. This CDR3 is built from 14 residues. V was cut by 3 bases and J by 0 bases, with 9 bases left in between.

V and J are TRBV7-3 and TRBJ1-3; D is possibly TRBD1 (5 bases). Trimming took off 8 bases at V and 4 bases at J, with 9 bases between the two ends. CDR1 and CDR2 (germline): SGHTA, FQGTGA. This CDR3 spans 12 amino acids. CDR3 in amino acids: CASRGAGNTIYF. The DNA for the CDR3 is TGTGCCAGCCGAGGGGCCGGAAACACCATATATTTT.

V gene TRBV6-1 combines with J gene TRBJ1-2; TRBD1 matches 8 bases. The CDR3 spans 18 residues. Per the germline V gene, CDR1 is MNHNS and CDR2 is SASEGT. V dropped 2 bases and J dropped 6; count of bases not matched to a gene: 17. The CDR3 DNA follows: TGTGCCAGCAGTGAAACCGGACAGGGCGGGAGCTCTATAGATGGCTACACCTTC. It is translated as CASSETGQGGSSIDGYTF.

This clone is deemed medium-sized (0.01 to 0.1%). CDR3: CASSEGQYTGELFF. DNA of the CDR3: TGTGCCAGCAGTGAAGGCCAGTACACCGGGGAGCTGTTTTTT. The chain joins TRBV2 to TRBJ2-2, with no clear D. V lost 1 base and J 3 bases, leaving 6 bases between the germline ends. This CDR3 region has 14 residues. From germline, CDR1 is SNHLY and CDR2 FYNNEI. Combining the CDR3 with reference TRBV2 and TRBJ2-2 gives the whole variable domain EPEVTQTPSHQVTQMGQEVILRCVPISNHLYFYWYRQILGQKVEFLVSFYNNEISEKSEIFDDQFSVERPDGSNFTLKIRSTKLEDSAMYFCASSEGQYTGELFFGEGSRLTVL.

The chain carries TRBV24-1 and TRBJ1-1; 8 bases are a match to TRBD1. The CDR3 totals 15 residues. V gave up 3 bases and J gave up 6 bases; unmatched junction bases: 8. CDR1 is KGHDR, CDR2 SFDVKD, per germline. CDR3 region: CATSDGRQGTAEAFF. The CDR3 DNA is TGTGCCACCAGTGATGGACGACAGGGGACCGCTGAAGCTTTCTTT.